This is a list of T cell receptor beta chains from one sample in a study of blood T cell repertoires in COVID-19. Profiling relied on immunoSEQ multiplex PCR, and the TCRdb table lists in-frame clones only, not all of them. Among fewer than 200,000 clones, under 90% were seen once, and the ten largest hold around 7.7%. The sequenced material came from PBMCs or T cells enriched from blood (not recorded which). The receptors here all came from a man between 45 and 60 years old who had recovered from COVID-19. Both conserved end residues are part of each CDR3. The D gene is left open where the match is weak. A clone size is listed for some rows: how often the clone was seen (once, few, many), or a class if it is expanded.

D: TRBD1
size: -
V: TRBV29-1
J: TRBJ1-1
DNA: TGCAGCGTTGCGACAGGGACGAACACTGAAGCTTTCTTT
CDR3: CSVATGTNTEAFF

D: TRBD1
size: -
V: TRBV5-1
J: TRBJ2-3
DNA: TGCGCCAGCAGGGCCGGGACAGGGGCAGATACGCAGTATTTT
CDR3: CASRAGTGADTQYF

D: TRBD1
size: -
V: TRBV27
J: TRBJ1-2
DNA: TGTGCCAGCAGTCCGGACAGGGCTGGCTACACCTTC
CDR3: CASSPDRAGYTF

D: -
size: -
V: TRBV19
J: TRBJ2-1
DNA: TGTGCCAGTAGCAGCGGCCGTAGCTCCTACAATGAGCAGTTCTTC
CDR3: CASSSGRSSYNEQFF

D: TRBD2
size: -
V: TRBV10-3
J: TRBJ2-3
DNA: TGTGCCATACTAGCGGGGGGACGCACAGATACGCAGTATTTT
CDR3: CAILAGGRTDTQYF

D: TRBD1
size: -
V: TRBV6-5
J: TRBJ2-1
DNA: TGTGCCAGCAGTAAGACAGGGGCCTACAATGAGCAGTTCTTC
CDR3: CASSKTGAYNEQFF

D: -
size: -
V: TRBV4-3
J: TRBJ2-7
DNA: TGCGCCAGCAGCCAACAATCCGGGAACCCCCAAGGCGAGCAGTACTTC
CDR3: CASSQQSGNPQGEQYF

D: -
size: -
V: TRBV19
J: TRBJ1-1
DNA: TGTGCCAGTAGTATTCCGGGGGGCTGGAACACTGAAGCTTTCTTT
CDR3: CASSIPGGWNTEAFF

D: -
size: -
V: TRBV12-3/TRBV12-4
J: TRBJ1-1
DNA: TGTGCCAGCAGTTTTTACACGAACACTGAAGCTTTCTTT
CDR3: CASSFYTNTEAFF

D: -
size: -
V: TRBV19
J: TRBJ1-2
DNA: TGTGCCTTTCGGGATCCAGCTAACTATGGCTACACCTTC
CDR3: CAFRDPANYGYTF

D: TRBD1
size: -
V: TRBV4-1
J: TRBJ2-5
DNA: TGCGCCAGCAGCCAAGATGGGACAGGGAGGGAGACCCAGTACTTC
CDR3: CASSQDGTGRETQYF

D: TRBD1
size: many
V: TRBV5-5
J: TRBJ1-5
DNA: TGTGCCAGCAGCCCGTTAATAGGACAGGGAGAGTCTGTTAGCAATCAGCCCCAGCATTTT
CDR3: CASSPLIGQGESVSNQPQHF

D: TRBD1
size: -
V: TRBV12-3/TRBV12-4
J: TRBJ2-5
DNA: TGTGCCAGCCGGCAGGGGGCCGGTGAGACCCAGTACTTC
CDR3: CASRQGAGETQYF

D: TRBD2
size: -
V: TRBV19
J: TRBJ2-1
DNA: TGTGCCAGTAGTATTGGACGACTAGCGGGGGTGAATGAGCAGTTCTTC
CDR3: CASSIGRLAGVNEQFF

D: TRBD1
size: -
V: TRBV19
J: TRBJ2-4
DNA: TGTGCCAGCACAGGGGAAGCCAAAAACATTCAGTACTTC
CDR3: CASTGEAKNIQYF

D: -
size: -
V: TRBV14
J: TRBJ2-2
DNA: TGTGCCAGCAGCCAATTTCTCACCGGGGAGCTGTTTTTT
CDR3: CASSQFLTGELFF